Listed below are T cell receptor beta chains from one sample, sequenced in a study of blood T cell repertoires in COVID-19. TCRdb's table, derived via immunoSEQ multiplex PCR, lists solely in-frame clones and lacks some. The top ten clones hold 2.5% to 3.5% of a sample with about 240,000 clones, roughly 86% of them seen once. The material sequenced was peripheral blood. These receptors came from a woman aged 25 to 45 who had recovered from COVID-19. CDR3s include the opening cysteine and the closing phenylalanine or tryptophan. D genes are given only for firm matches. The size field is filled for only some rows; it gives once, few, many or a size class.

V	D	size	J	DNA	CDR3
TRBV6-5	TRBD1	NA	TRBJ1-2	TGTGCCAGCAGCTCCGGGACAGCTAACTATGGCTACACCTTC	CASSSGTANYGYTF
TRBV7-3	NA	NA	TRBJ2-1	TGTGCCAGCAGCCCCGCGCCGTCTTACAATGAGCAGTTCTTC	CASSPAPSYNEQFF
TRBV15	NA	NA	TRBJ2-7	TGTGCCACCAGCCCCGGACAAGACTCCTACGAGCAGTACTTC	CATSPGQDSYEQYF
TRBV6-5	TRBD1	NA	TRBJ2-2	TGTGCCAGCAGATGGGACAGGGTAAAGGCCGGGGAGCTGTTTTTT	CASRWDRVKAGELFF
TRBV5-4	TRBD1	NA	TRBJ2-1	TGTGCCAGCGGGACAGGGATGGGGAATGAGCAGTTCTTC	CASGTGMGNEQFF
TRBV7-9	TRBD1	NA	TRBJ2-1	TGTGCCAGCAACAGGGACAGGGAATACAATGAGCAGTTCTTC	CASNRDREYNEQFF
TRBV15	TRBD1	NA	TRBJ2-3	TGTGCCACCAGCAGACACGGGACAGGAGGAGGAGATACGCAGTATTTT	CATSRHGTGGGDTQYF
TRBV4-2	TRBD1	NA	TRBJ1-1	TGTGCCAGCAGCCAACGACAGGGGGAGGACACTGAAGCTTTCTTT	CASSQRQGEDTEAFF
TRBV27	TRBD1	once	TRBJ2-3	TGTGCCAGCAGTTTATTTGGACAGGCCATCACAGATACGCAGTATTTT	CASSLFGQAITDTQYF
TRBV19	NA	few	TRBJ1-2	TGTGCCAGTAGTATTACCGGGACATATGGCTACACCTTC	CASSITGTYGYTF
TRBV12-3/TRBV12-4	TRBD2	NA	TRBJ2-5	TGTGCCAGCAGCCGGGGAGGGAGGGCCGACCAGTACTTC	CASSRGGRADQYF
TRBV4-1	NA	NA	TRBJ2-3	TGCGCCACATCCTCAGGGGTGGGGACAGATACGCAGTATTTT	CATSSGVGTDTQYF
TRBV29-1	TRBD1	NA	TRBJ1-5	TGCAGCGTTTCCTCCGGGACAGGGGATCAGCCCCAGCATTTT	CSVSSGTGDQPQHF
TRBV29-1	NA	NA	TRBJ2-7	TGCAGCGTTGAAGAGAGGGCTTCCTACGAGCAGTACTTC	CSVEERASYEQYF
TRBV11-3	TRBD2	many	TRBJ2-1	TGTGCCAGCAGCTTAGAATCTTGGGGGGGTGAGCAGTTCTTC	CASSLESWGGEQFF
TRBV2	TRBD2	once	TRBJ2-1	TGTGCCAGCCGCCCAGGACTAGCCTTTTACAATGAGCAGTTCTTC	CASRPGLAFYNEQFF
TRBV13	TRBD2	NA	TRBJ2-3	TGTGCCAGCAGCCCGATGCCCGCGGGGGGCACAGATACGCAGTATTTT	CASSPMPAGGTDTQYF
TRBV24-1	NA	NA	TRBJ2-1	TGTGCCACCAGTGGGGCTGACACCGCCTCCTACAATGAGCAGTTCTTC	CATSGADTASYNEQFF
TRBV9	NA	NA	TRBJ1-3	TGTGCCAGCAGCGTAGCAGGACATTCTGGAAACACCATATATTTT	CASSVAGHSGNTIYF
TRBV30	TRBD1	NA	TRBJ1-4	TGTGCCTGGAGTGACCCGGACAGGGGGGCAACTAATGAAAAACTGTTTTTT	CAWSDPDRGATNEKLFF
TRBV18	TRBD1	NA	TRBJ1-4	TGTGCCAGCTCACCACTAGGGACAGTTAATGAAAAACTGTTTTTT	CASSPLGTVNEKLFF
TRBV2	NA	NA	TRBJ1-5	TGTGCCAGCAGTTTCGACTCGGGGAGCAATCAGCCCCAGCATTTT	CASSFDSGSNQPQHF
TRBV9	NA	NA	TRBJ1-2	TGTGCCAGCAGCGCGTACAGGGCGACTAACTATGGCTACACCTTC	CASSAYRATNYGYTF
TRBV10-3	NA	few	TRBJ1-2	TGTGCCATCAGTGGGGGCCAGAACTATGGCTACACCTTC	CAISGGQNYGYTF
TRBV29-1	NA	NA	TRBJ2-3	TGCAGCGTTCGGGACACTTTCACAGATACGCAGTATTTT	CSVRDTFTDTQYF
TRBV29-1	TRBD2	few	TRBJ2-2	TGCAGCGGGGGCCCTGGGACTAGTGGAACCGGGGAGCTGTTTTTT	CSGGPGTSGTGELFF
TRBV6-5	NA	NA	TRBJ2-1	TGTGCCAGCAGTCTAACACAGGGATCCCATGAGCAGTTCTTC	CASSLTQGSHEQFF
TRBV19	NA	NA	TRBJ2-6	TGTGCCAGTACCGACAGGACCGGGGCCAACGTCCTGACTTTC	CASTDRTGANVLTF
TRBV6-2/TRBV6-3	TRBD1	NA	TRBJ1-6	TGTGCCAGCAGTTCGGGACAGTATAATTCACCCCTCCACTTT	CASSSGQYNSPLHF
TRBV12-5	NA	NA	TRBJ1-5	TGTGCTAGTGGTTTGGTAGGGGGTCAGCCCCAGCATTTT	CASGLVGGQPQHF
TRBV6-2/TRBV6-3	NA	NA	TRBJ2-7	TGTGCCAGCAGCCGACAAGGGGGGACAGCCTACGAGCAGTACTTC	CASSRQGGTAYEQYF
TRBV6-6	NA	NA	TRBJ1-6	TGTGCCAGCAGTCAGGACGGGATCTATAATTCACCCCTCCACTTT	CASSQDGIYNSPLHF
TRBV18	TRBD2	NA	TRBJ2-5	TGTGCCAGCTCACCACCGAGAGCGGGGGGGCAAGAGACCCAGTACTTC	CASSPPRAGGQETQYF
TRBV6-5	NA	NA	TRBJ1-2	TGTGCCAGCAGTCGGGGACGGACAGAGGTCTATGGCTACACCTTC	CASSRGRTEVYGYTF
TRBV19	TRBD1	NA	TRBJ2-3	TGTGCCAGTAGTCGGGACAGGGTCACAGATACGCAGTATTTT	CASSRDRVTDTQYF
TRBV3-1/TRBV3-2	TRBD2	NA	TRBJ2-7	TGTGCCAGCAGCCTCCACCTCGGACTAGCGGGGGGTCCCGACGAGCAGTACTTC	CASSLHLGLAGGPDEQYF
TRBV2	NA	NA	TRBJ2-5	TGTGCCAGCAGGGCAGGGGTTGGGACCCAGTACTTC	CASRAGVGTQYF
TRBV3-1/TRBV3-2	NA	NA	TRBJ1-1	TGTGCCAGCAGCCAAGCCCTCGGTGCTTATACTGAAGCTTTCTTT	CASSQALGAYTEAFF
TRBV7-2	TRBD2	few	TRBJ2-3	TGTGCCAGCAGCTTAGACCTAGGGACTAGCTTGGATTTT	CASSLDLGTSLDF
TRBV6-1	TRBD2	NA	TRBJ2-5	TGTGCCAGCAGTGAATTTTTGACTAGCGGGGGCGTACAAGAGACCCAGTACTTC	CASSEFLTSGGVQETQYF
TRBV6-5	TRBD1	NA	TRBJ2-7	TGTGCCAGCAGTTACACCCAGGGACAGTTTCTCTACGAGCAGTACTTC	CASSYTQGQFLYEQYF
TRBV11-2	NA	NA	TRBJ1-4	TGTGCCAGCAGCGCATCCCGGGTCGGAGCAACTAATGAAAAACTGTTTTTT	CASSASRVGATNEKLFF
TRBV5-1	NA	NA	TRBJ2-5	TGCGCCAGCAGCTTTGCCAGGGGCGCAGAGACCCAGTACTTC	CASSFARGAETQYF
TRBV3-1/TRBV3-2	NA	NA	TRBJ2-1	TGTGCCAGCGCTGCGACAACCTACAATGAGCAGTTCTTC	CASAATTYNEQFF
TRBV9	NA	NA	TRBJ2-5	TGTGCCAGCAGCCCAATGACGGGGGAGCAGACCCAGTACTTC	CASSPMTGEQTQYF
TRBV14	NA	once	TRBJ2-2	TGTGCCAGCAGCCCACTTTTTCCCGGGGAGCTGTTTTTT	CASSPLFPGELFF
TRBV6-5	TRBD1	NA	TRBJ1-2	TGTGCCAGCAGGGAGACAGGGGAGGGCCGGCGGTCCTTC	CASRETGEGRRSF
TRBV20-1	NA	NA	TRBJ2-7	TGCAGTGCTAGTCTCGGGGACATACAGTACTTC	CSASLGDIQYF
TRBV4-1	TRBD1	NA	TRBJ2-1	TGCGCCAGCAGCCTCGGGGACAGGGACAATGAGCAGTTCTTC	CASSLGDRDNEQFF
TRBV4-2	TRBD1	NA	TRBJ2-7	TGTGCCAGCAGCCAAGAGTTCCAGGGGGTAAACGAGCAGTACTTC	CASSQEFQGVNEQYF
TRBV7-6	NA	NA	TRBJ1-4	TGTGCCAGCAGCTTAACGAGTGCAACTAATGAAAAACTGTTTTTT	CASSLTSATNEKLFF
TRBV4-1	NA	NA	TRBJ2-5	TGCGCCAGCAGCCAAAGCCGGGGGGCGGGAGAGACCCAGTACTTC	CASSQSRGAGETQYF
TRBV29-1	TRBD2	NA	TRBJ2-3	TGCAGCGCCACCCTAGCGGGGCAGAGCACAGATACGCAGTATTTT	CSATLAGQSTDTQYF
TRBV11-2	NA	NA	TRBJ2-7	TGTGCCAGCAGCTCAACCTACGAGCAGTACTTC	CASSSTYEQYF
TRBV4-1	NA	NA	TRBJ1-2	TGCGCCAGCAGCCAAGAAAGGACAGCGAGGAACTATGGCTACACCTTC	CASSQERTARNYGYTF